Listed below are T cell receptor beta chains from one sample, sequenced in a study of cytotoxic CD8 clonotypes in ibrutinib-treated CLL. Only in-frame clones appear in the TCRdb table, and some are missing; sequencing was by immunoSEQ multiplex PCR. The sample consists of approximately 100,000 clones, about 53% of them appearing once. The starting material was PBMCs, obtained after 24 months of ibrutinib treatment. The receptors were gathered from a human donor with chronic lymphocytic leukemia. CDR3s include the opening cysteine and the closing phenylalanine or tryptophan. A D gene is named only where the DNA matches it firmly. Expanded clones get a size class; other rows say once, few or many, or leave the size out.

d_call,j_call,clone_size,v_call,cdr3_nt,cdr3_aa
TRBD1,TRBJ1-2,-,TRBV25-1,TGTGCCAGCAGTAGAAGGGACAGGGCTAAAGGCTACACCTTC,CASSRRDRAKGYTF
-,TRBJ1-2,-,TRBV11-2,TGTGCCAGCAGCTTAGTAACAGGAAAAATAATCTGTGACTATGGCTACACCTTC,CASSLVTGKIICDYGYTF
-,TRBJ1-5,-,TRBV6-1,TGTGAGTGGGGGGGGAAGCCCCAGCATTTT,CEWGGKPQHF
TRBD2,TRBJ2-5,-,TRBV30,TGTGCCTGGAGTAGCGGGGGCGGTCTGAAGACCCAGTACTTC,CAWSSGGGLKTQYF
-,TRBJ1-2,-,TRBV19,TGTGCCAGTAGTATAGCTGGGGCTGGCTACACCTTC,CASSIAGAGYTF
-,TRBJ2-7,-,TRBV6-1,TGTGCCAGCAGTGGCCTCGTGAGGGCCTACGAGCAGTACTTC,CASSGLVRAYEQYF
-,TRBJ2-2,-,TRBV5-1,TGCGCCAGCAGCTTGGAAGACACTATGAACACCGGGGAGCTGTTTTTT,CASSLEDTMNTGELFF
TRBD1,TRBJ2-6,-,TRBV5-1,TGCGCCAGCAGCTACGGACAGGGAAGCTCTGGGGCCAACGTCCTGACTTTC,CASSYGQGSSGANVLTF
TRBD1,TRBJ2-7,-,TRBV5-6,TGTGCCAGCAGCCTGCCGGGACAGGGGATCTACGAGCAGTACTTC,CASSLPGQGIYEQYF
-,TRBJ1-6,many,TRBV13,TGTGCCAGCACCCTCCGGCAGTATAATTCACCCCTCCACTTT,CASTLRQYNSPLHF
-,TRBJ2-2,-,TRBV29-1,TGCAGCGGGTATGGGGGGTCCGGGGAGCTGTTTTTT,CSGYGGSGELFF
-,TRBJ2-3,-,TRBV6-6,TGTGCCAGCAGTTACTATAGCACAGATACGCAGTATTTT,CASSYYSTDTQYF
-,TRBJ2-1,few,TRBV5-1,TGCGCCAGCAGCTTGGAGAAGCCTTACAATGAGCAGTTCTTC,CASSLEKPYNEQFF
-,TRBJ2-1,once,TRBV5-1,TGCGCCAGCAGCTTGGACACTTCTAGTTACAATGAGCAGTTCTTC,CASSLDTSSYNEQFF
-,TRBJ2-7,-,TRBV14,TGTGCCAGCAGCCAAGTAGCTCAGGGGTGGGAGTACTTC,CASSQVAQGWEYF
-,TRBJ2-3,-,TRBV5-1,TGCGCCAGCAGTGGACCAGATACGCAGTATTTT,CASSGPDTQYF
-,TRBJ2-1,-,TRBV29-1,TGCAGCGTTGGACAAAGCTCCTACAATGAGCAGTTCTTC,CSVGQSSYNEQFF
-,TRBJ1-1,-,TRBV25-1,TGTGCCAGCAGTGACACAGGCACTGAAGCTTTCTTT,CASSDTGTEAFF
TRBD1,TRBJ1-6,-,TRBV30,TGTGCCTGGAGTGTATCAGGGGGCGGGAATTCACCCCTCCACTTT,CAWSVSGGGNSPLHF
-,TRBJ2-5,-,TRBV7-9,TGTGCCAGCAGCCCGGGCGGGACTCTAGAGACCCAGTACTTC,CASSPGGTLETQYF
TRBD2,TRBJ2-3,few,TRBV15,TGTGCCACCAGACCAAGCGGGGCGACAGATACGCAGTATTTT,CATRPSGATDTQYF
-,TRBJ1-1,-,TRBV30,TGTGCCTGGAACCCGGGGGCCCCTGAAGCTTTCTTT,CAWNPGAPEAFF
-,TRBJ1-5,-,TRBV7-2,TGTGCCAGCAGCTTAGACGGATCCAATCAGCCCCAGCATTTT,CASSLDGSNQPQHF
-,TRBJ1-6,-,TRBV7-9,TGTGCCAGCAGCTTAGACTCCTATAATTCACCCCTCCACTTT,CASSLDSYNSPLHF
-,TRBJ2-1,-,TRBV6-4,TGTGCCAGCAGGCCCCAGACTGGGGGCTATGAGCAGTTCTTC,CASRPQTGGYEQFF
TRBD1,TRBJ1-2,-,TRBV5-4,TGTGCCAGCAGCTTGGGGGGACAGGGTGATTCTAACTATGGCTACACCTTC,CASSLGGQGDSNYGYTF
-,TRBJ2-7,few,TRBV27,TGTGCCAGCACTCCGGCCCCCTACGAGCAGTACTTC,CASTPAPYEQYF
-,TRBJ1-5,-,TRBV5-1,TGCGCCAGCAGCTTATTGGGGGTGAGGAGCAATCAGCCCCAGCATTTT,CASSLLGVRSNQPQHF
-,TRBJ1-4,-,TRBV4-1,TGCGCCAGCAGCCAAGCTAGGGGAGTTTCCAATGAAAAACTGTTTTTT,CASSQARGVSNEKLFF
-,TRBJ1-3,-,TRBV30,TGTGCCTGGAGGCTCCAGGGAGGAAACACCATATATTTT,CAWRLQGGNTIYF
-,TRBJ1-2,-,TRBV28,TGTGCCAGCAGCCCGGCCAGGGGTCTTGATGGCTACACCTTC,CASSPARGLDGYTF
-,TRBJ1-1,-,TRBV30,TGTGCCTGGAGTGTACGTCCGAACACTGAAGCTTTCTTT,CAWSVRPNTEAFF
-,TRBJ1-1,few,TRBV21-1,TGTGCCCGACACAGGGGGATTAACGACACTGAAGCTTTCTTT,CARHRGINDTEAFF
-,TRBJ1-1,-,TRBV27,TGTGCCAGCAGTTACTCGGGCCCCACTGAAGCTTTCTTT,CASSYSGPTEAFF
TRBD1,TRBJ1-1,-,TRBV29-1,TGCAGCATCCGGACAGGCGGGATGGACACTGAAGCTTTCTTT,CSIRTGGMDTEAFF
TRBD1,TRBJ2-7,-,TRBV18,TGTGCCAGCTCACCTTCTACCGGGACAGGGTCCTACGAGCAGTACTTC,CASSPSTGTGSYEQYF
TRBD2,TRBJ2-5,-,TRBV5-1,TGCGCCAGCGGTACCGGGACTAGCGTCCAAGAGACCCAGTACTTC,CASGTGTSVQETQYF
TRBD1,TRBJ1-4,-,TRBV9,TGTGCCAGCAGCGCCACCGGGACAGGGGGTGAAAAACTGTTTTTT,CASSATGTGGEKLFF
TRBD2,TRBJ2-5,-,TRBV25-1,TGTGCCAGCAGTGAGCGGGGGGCCGGAGAGACCCAGTACTTC,CASSERGAGETQYF
-,TRBJ1-6,few,TRBV6-1,TGTGCCAGCACCCGGGAGTATTCACCCCTCCACTTT,CASTREYSPLHF
-,TRBJ1-1,once,TRBV4-1,TGCGCCAGCAGCCTTAAGGTGGGGAACACTGAAGCTTTCTTT,CASSLKVGNTEAFF